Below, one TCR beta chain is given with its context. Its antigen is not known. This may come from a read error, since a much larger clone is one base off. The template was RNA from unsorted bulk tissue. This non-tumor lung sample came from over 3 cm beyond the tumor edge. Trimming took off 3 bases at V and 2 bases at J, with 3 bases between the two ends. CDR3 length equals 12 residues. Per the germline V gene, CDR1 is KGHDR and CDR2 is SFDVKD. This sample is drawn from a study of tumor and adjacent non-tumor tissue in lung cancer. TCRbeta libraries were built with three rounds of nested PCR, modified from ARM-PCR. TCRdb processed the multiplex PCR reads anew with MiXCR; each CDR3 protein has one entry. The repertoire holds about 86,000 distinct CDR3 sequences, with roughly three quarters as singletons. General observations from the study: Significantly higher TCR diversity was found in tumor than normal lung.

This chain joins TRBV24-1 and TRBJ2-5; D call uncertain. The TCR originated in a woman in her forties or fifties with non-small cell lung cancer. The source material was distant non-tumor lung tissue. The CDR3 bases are TGTGCCACCAGTGATGGGCAAGAGACCCAGTACTTC. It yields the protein CATSDGQETQYF.